This T cell receptor (beta chain) was recovered during a study of regulatory T cells in long-lasting Graves disease. As to time point: newly diagnosed GD, antithyroid drugs for less than 3 months. Scientists built the TCR library using RNA that was extracted from PBMCs. Germline loops: CDR1 KGHDR, CDR2 SFDVKD. Trimming removed 3 bases from V and 7 bases from J, with 17 bases in between. The CDR3 is made up of 15 amino acids. Library construction for TCR beta used iRepertoire HTBI primers and Arm-PCR of CDR3 regions. MiXCR, applied by TCRdb to the multiplex PCR reads, yields one record per CDR3 protein. The sample lists about 470,000 distinct CDR3 sequences; just under 15% were seen once. This clonotype was seen a handful of times. This same sample was also part of a study on T cells in Graves' hyperthyroidism and ophthalmopathy. Per that study: The TCR CDR3 first-round RT-PCR relied on the HTBI primer set.

This sequence joins TRBV24-1 and TRBJ1-2; D call uncertain. Sample: peripheral blood mononuclear cells (PBMCs), taken at new diagnosis, from a patient treated with antithyroid drugs. The sequence derives from a woman aged 25-40 years with Graves disease. The CDR3 reads CATSDPGASSFGYTF. DNA of the CDR3: TGTGCCACCAGTGATCCCGGCGCCTCCTCCTTTGGCTACACCTTC.